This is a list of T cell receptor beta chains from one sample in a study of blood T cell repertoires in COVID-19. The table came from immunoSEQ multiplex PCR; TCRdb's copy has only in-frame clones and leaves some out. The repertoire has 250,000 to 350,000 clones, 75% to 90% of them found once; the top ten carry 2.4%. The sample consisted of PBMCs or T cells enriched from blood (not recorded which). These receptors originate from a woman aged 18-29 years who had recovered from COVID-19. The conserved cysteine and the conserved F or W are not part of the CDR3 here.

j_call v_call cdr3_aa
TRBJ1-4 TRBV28 ASSLQGTGSEKLF
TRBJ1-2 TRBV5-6 ASSSDRGLYGYT
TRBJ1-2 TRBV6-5 ASSRGTGPNYGYT
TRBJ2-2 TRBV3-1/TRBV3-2 ASSPKHNGELF
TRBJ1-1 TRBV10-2 ASSFPSGEAF
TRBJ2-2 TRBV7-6 ASSLAGAGYGTGELF
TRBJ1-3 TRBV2 ASSDQARAIY
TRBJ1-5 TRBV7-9 ASSLGTILPQH
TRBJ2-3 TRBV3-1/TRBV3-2 ASSQAGTSTDTQY
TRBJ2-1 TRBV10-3 AIRTSGEVYEQF
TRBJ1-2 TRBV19 ASQTGYGYT
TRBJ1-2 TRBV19 ASGVTVSNYGYT
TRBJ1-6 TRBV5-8 ASSMRQLENSPLH
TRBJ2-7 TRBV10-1 ASSESGFKRGQY
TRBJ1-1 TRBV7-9 ASSPLTGNTEAF
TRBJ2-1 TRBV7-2 ASSLALTGLAGATSSYNEQF
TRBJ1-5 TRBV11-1 ASSLGANQPQH
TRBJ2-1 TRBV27 ASSREWGVRNEQF
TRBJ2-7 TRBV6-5 ASSFHRDTYEQY
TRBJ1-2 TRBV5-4 ASSAPGGPNYGYT
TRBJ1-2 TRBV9 ASSVQGGYGYT
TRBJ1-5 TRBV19 ASSTWGQGARGNQPQH
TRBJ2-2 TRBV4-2 ASSQEKLATNTGELF
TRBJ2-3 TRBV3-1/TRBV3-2 ASSETSGGTDTQY
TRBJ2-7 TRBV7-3 ASSPTASGGAGWYEQY
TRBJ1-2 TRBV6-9 ASSYLGTGYGYT
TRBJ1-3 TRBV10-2 ASSVRLSGNTIY
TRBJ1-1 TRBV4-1 ASSQGEEAF
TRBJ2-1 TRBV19 ASSNGGAGYNEQF
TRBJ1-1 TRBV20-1 SASHGVQGATEAF
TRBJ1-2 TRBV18 ASSPLVSDGYT
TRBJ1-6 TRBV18 ASSPLKNTGGRDSPLH
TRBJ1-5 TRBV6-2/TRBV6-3 ASSSLGQGVMKPQH
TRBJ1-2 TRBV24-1 ATSAGIGYT
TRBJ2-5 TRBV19 ASSPRGETQY
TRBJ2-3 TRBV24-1 ATSDLPGQGTDTQY
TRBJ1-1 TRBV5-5 ASSREHGEAF
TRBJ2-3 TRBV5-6 ASSLSALAGGRDTQY
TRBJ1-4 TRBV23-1 ASSQLGQGAEKLF
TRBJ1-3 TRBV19 ATGGGLSDGNTIY
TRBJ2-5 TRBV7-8 ASSRGLAGGRQETQY
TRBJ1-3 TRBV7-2 ASSSTTPGQGGGNTIY
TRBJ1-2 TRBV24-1 ATSDLQSLPGANYGYT
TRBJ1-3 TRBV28 ASSLQTGGNTIY
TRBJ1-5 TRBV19 ASHSSVKGYSNQPQH
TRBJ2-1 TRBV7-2 ASAFGGLAVGNEQF
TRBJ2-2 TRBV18 ASSSGTSGTGELF
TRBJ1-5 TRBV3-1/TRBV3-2 ASSQAQGDQPQH
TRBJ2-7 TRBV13 ASRKAGGPYEQY
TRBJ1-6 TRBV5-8 ASSLVLGLRGNSPLH